The sequence of this T cell receptor beta chain was determined in a study of blood T cell repertoires in COVID-19. On the study more broadly: There were acute and convalescent COVID-19 samples, and they came from the United States, Italy and Spain. Sources were T cells, B-cell-depleted T cells, or PBMCs; the material itself was cDNA or gDNA.

The CDR3 is made up of 15 amino acids. Looked up from germline, CDR1 is SGHVS and CDR2 is FQNEAQ. V was cut by 1 base and J by 4 bases, with 13 bases left in between. Authors' methods: By means of reference gene primer amplification, nucleated cell counts were estimated. TCRdb's copy holds only in-frame clones and misses some; the assay was immunoSEQ multiplex PCR. V and J calls and clone size follow that table, whereas D and trimming were derived from the DNA. The data contain hundreds of thousands of clones, roughly 86% of them seen just once; the ten biggest clones take up almost 9.5%. This receptor was identified in a man in his late teens or twenties with active or convalescent COVID-19. This rearrangement joins TRBV7-8 to TRBJ1-2; possibly TRBD1 for D (6 bases). Sequenced sample: peripheral blood. CDR3 nucleotides: TGTGCCAGCAGCTTAGTTTCGGGGGGCGGCTATGGCTACACCTTC. It translates to CASSLVSGGGYGYTF.